This T cell receptor (beta chain) was recovered during a study of post-analysis software for immune sequencing data. Deletions cut 6 bases from V and 6 bases from J, with 12 bases between. There are 13 residues in the CDR3. The library was made from cDNA and included unique molecular identifiers. MiXCR, run by TCRdb on the PCR reads, gives a single entry per CDR3 protein. The sample yields 400,000 to 500,000 distinct CDR3 sequences, less than 40% seen once. The study's findings and limits: Higher frequency in patients than in controls was seen for 5 or 6 TRBV segments, with TRBV5-6, TRBV5-1 and TRBV20-1 among them.

Points on this clonotype: Its antigen is currently unknown.

The chain couples TRBV12-3 or TRBV12-4 to TRBJ1-5; D is unclear. The sequence derives from a girl between 2 and 10 years old with multiple sclerosis. Sequenced input: blood. The CDR3 reads CASSLWESQPQHF. CDR3 coding DNA: TGTGCCAGCAGCCTGTGGGAGAGTCAGCCCCAGCATTTT.